These T cell receptor beta chains were read from a single sample in a study of patients and donors after allogeneic stem cell transplantation. Using its own MiXCR run on the RT-PCR reads, TCRdb lists one record per CDR3 protein. The sample lists fewer than 10,000 distinct CDR3 sequences, about 4% occurring once. The specimen sequenced was blood, either unsorted or a sorted T cell fraction (not recorded which). Receptor source: a human donor who was either an allogeneic HSCT recipient or a stem cell or donor lymphocyte infusion donor (not recorded which). It is not recorded whose cells these are; they may come from a transplant donor. Both conserved end residues are part of each CDR3. A D gene is named only where the DNA matches it firmly. Expanded clones are given a class, and other clones once, few, many or no size at all.

many	14	NA	TRBJ2-2	TRBV7-9	TGTGCCAGCAGCTTAGTTCAGGGACCCGGGGAGCTGTTTTTT	CASSLVQGPGELFF
medium-sized	14	NA	TRBJ2-7	TRBV28	TGTGCCAGCAGAGCCGACGGACTAACCTACGAGCAGTACTTC	CASRADGLTYEQYF
medium-sized	15	NA	TRBJ1-5	TRBV7-2	TGTGCCAGCAGCTCGGCCGCGAATATGAATCGACCCCAGCATTTT	CASSSAANMNRPQHF
medium-sized	10	NA	TRBJ1-1	TRBV12-3/TRBV12-4	TGTGCCAGCAAAAACACTGAAGCTTTCTTT	CASKNTEAFF
many	13	TRBD2	TRBJ2-7	TRBV3-1	TGTGCCAGCGGGTGGGAGGGCGACTACGAGCAGTACTTC	CASGWEGDYEQYF
many	15	TRBD2	TRBJ2-5	TRBV28	TGTGCCAGCAGTCCTGAGGGAGGGAAGCAAGAGACCCAGTACTTC	CASSPEGGKQETQYF
medium-sized	13	NA	TRBJ2-1	TRBV20-1	TGCAGTCCCACCGGGAGCTCCTACAATGAGCAGTTCTTC	CSPTGSSYNEQFF
many	15	TRBD2	TRBJ2-1	TRBV2	TGTGCCAGCAGCGTCTTGGGACTAGCGCCAAATGAGCAGTTCTTC	CASSVLGLAPNEQFF
many	14	TRBD2	TRBJ2-1	TRBV2	TGTGCCAGCATCCCTCTTGGACTAGCCGATGAGCAGTTCTTC	CASIPLGLADEQFF
medium-sized	13	NA	TRBJ1-1	TRBV10-3	TGTGCCATCAGTGAGGAGGGGAACACTGAAGCTTTCTTT	CAISEEGNTEAFF
many	18	TRBD2	TRBJ2-2	TRBV11-1	TGTGCCAGCAGCTTAGGGAGATTAGCGGGACCGAACACCGGGGAGCTGTTTTTT	CASSLGRLAGPNTGELFF
many	11	NA	TRBJ2-1	TRBV29-1	TGCAGCGTTGCCGGGTACAATGAGCAGTTCTTC	CSVAGYNEQFF
medium-sized	14	NA	TRBJ2-3	TRBV12-3/TRBV12-4	TGTGCCAGCTCTCTACTGGCAGGGACAGATACGCAGTATTTT	CASSLLAGTDTQYF
many	13	NA	TRBJ2-7	TRBV20-1	TGCAGTGCTAGCCCCGGGACCACTAACGAGCAGTACTTC	CSASPGTTNEQYF
medium-sized	13	NA	TRBJ1-1	TRBV7-9	TGTGCCAGCACCATAGGGCGGGACACTGAAGCTTTCTTT	CASTIGRDTEAFF
many	15	TRBD2	TRBJ2-7	TRBV27	TGTGCCAGCAGTACGGGACTAGCGGGAGGGTACGAGCAGTACTTC	CASSTGLAGGYEQYF
many	14	NA	TRBJ1-1	TRBV7-2	TGTGCCAGCAGCCTACAACTTGGGGACACTGAAGCTTTCTTT	CASSLQLGDTEAFF
NA	16	TRBD2	TRBJ2-5	TRBV3-1	TGTGCCAGCAGCCAAAGTCGAGGACTAGCGGCAGAGACCCAGTACTTC	CASSQSRGLAAETQYF
many	14	NA	TRBJ2-5	TRBV7-9	TGTGCCAGCAGCTTACGAGGCCTACAAGAGACCCAGTACTTC	CASSLRGLQETQYF
many	18	TRBD1	TRBJ1-4	TRBV4-3	TGCGCCAGCAGCCTTGGGACAGGGTATGGGGGGGTTCTAGAAAAACTGTTTTTT	CASSLGTGYGGVLEKLFF
many	14	NA	TRBJ1-4	TRBV7-9	TGTGCCAGCAGCTTAGGGGGGGCCAATGAAAAACTGTTTTTT	CASSLGGANEKLFF
medium-sized	15	NA	TRBJ1-6	TRBV25-1	TGTGCCAGCAGTGGAGGACCGTTATATAATTCACCCCTCCACTTT	CASSGGPLYNSPLHF
many	14	TRBD1	TRBJ2-7	TRBV25-1	TGTGCCAGCAGTGAGACAGGGGCCTGGAACGAGCAGTACTTC	CASSETGAWNEQYF
medium-sized	15	NA	TRBJ1-5	TRBV12-3/TRBV12-4	TGTGCCAGCAGTTTAATACCAGGGAGGGATCGGCCCCAGCATTTT	CASSLIPGRDRPQHF
many	13	NA	TRBJ1-2	TRBV7-9	TGTGCCAGCAGCCCCCTGAGGGCCCACGGCTACACCTTC	CASSPLRAHGYTF
many	15	NA	TRBJ2-7	TRBV5-5	TGTGCCAGCAGCTTGGCGGACTTTTCCTCCTACGAGCAGTACTTC	CASSLADFSSYEQYF
medium-sized	11	NA	TRBJ2-1	TRBV12-3/TRBV12-4	TGTGCCAGCAGTTTATTGCGGGAGCAGTTCTTC	CASSLLREQFF
medium-sized	12	NA	TRBJ1-5	TRBV7-9	TGTGCCAGCAGCACTCCCAATCAGCCCCAGCATTTT	CASSTPNQPQHF
many	15	NA	TRBJ2-3	TRBV7-9	TGTGCCAGCAGCTTAGGGCTGGGTAGAACAGATACGCAGTATTTT	CASSLGLGRTDTQYF
many	15	TRBD1	TRBJ2-5	TRBV7-9	TGTGCCAGCAGCTTAGCCCTGGGACAGGGGAGGACCCAGTACTTC	CASSLALGQGRTQYF
many	15	TRBD1	TRBJ2-5	TRBV10-3	TGTGCCATCAGCCGACAGGGGCTAGGGGAAGAGACCCAGTACTTC	CAISRQGLGEETQYF